Listed below are T cell receptor beta chains from one sample, sequenced in a study of CD8 T cells in Susac syndrome. TCRdb re-derived calls from the immunoSEQ multiplex PCR reads in MiXCR, one entry per CDR3 protein. The sample contains 200,000 or so distinct CDR3 sequences, 90% to 95% of which appear only once. The specimen sequenced was CD4+ T cells from PBMCs. Receptor source: a human donor with multiple sclerosis. CDR3s include the opening cysteine and the closing phenylalanine or tryptophan. The D gene is left open where the match is weak.

length	J	V	D	DNA	CDR3
14	TRBJ2-7	TRBV6-6	NA	TGTGCCAGCAGACACAGGGCCGGCTCCTACGAGCAGTACTTC	CASRHRAGSYEQYF
15	TRBJ2-3	TRBV9	TRBD2	TGTGCCAGCAGCGCCCTAGCGGGCCGTGTAGATACGCAGTATTTT	CASSALAGRVDTQYF
15	TRBJ2-5	TRBV5-4	NA	TGTGCCAGCAGCTCCAAGGTGTCACACCAAGAGACCCAGTACTTC	CASSSKVSHQETQYF
13	TRBJ1-2	TRBV6-6	NA	TGTGCCAGCAGTCCCGACAGTCATCCTGGCTACACCTTC	CASSPDSHPGYTF
12	TRBJ2-4	TRBV29-1	NA	TGCAGCGTCTTCAGTCCGGGGAACATTCAGTACTTC	CSVFSPGNIQYF
14	TRBJ1-5	TRBV10-3	TRBD1	TGTGCCATCAGTGCCGGGACAGGGGCCCAGCCCCAGCATTTT	CAISAGTGAQPQHF
15	TRBJ2-7	TRBV15	TRBD2	TGTGCCACCAGCAGAGATGGCGGGAGGTCCTACGAGCAGTACTTC	CATSRDGGRSYEQYF
14	TRBJ2-3	TRBV18	NA	TGTGCCAGCTCACCACAGGCGGGCCCAGATACGCAGTATTTT	CASSPQAGPDTQYF
12	TRBJ2-5	TRBV12-3/TRBV12-4	NA	TGTGCCACCGGAGACGGACAAGAGACCCAGTACTTC	CATGDGQETQYF
11	TRBJ1-5	TRBV5-6	NA	TGTGCCAGCAGCTGGGATCAGCCCCAGCATTTT	CASSWDQPQHF
13	TRBJ2-7	TRBV20-1	NA	TGCAGTGCTAAATTACAGGGATCGGGCGAGCAGTACTTC	CSAKLQGSGEQYF